This is a list of T cell receptor beta chains from one sample in a study of sequential checkpoint blockade in melanoma. Method: immunoSEQ multiplex PCR; TCRdb's copy keeps in-frame clones and lacks some. There are about 18,000 clones in the sample; 65% to 85% occur only once, and roughly 10% lies in the top ten. This sample comprised CD8+ T cells sorted from blood (inferred from file names), obtained from a patient given nivolumab and ipilimumab in sequence. These receptors came from a human donor with melanoma. CDR3s include the opening cysteine and the closing phenylalanine or tryptophan. D genes are given only for firm matches. Some rows have no size entry. The others give once, few or many, or a class for an expanded clone.

size | D | J | V | CDR3 | DNA
NA | NA | TRBJ2-4 | TRBV7-9 | CASSLGEIRGALAKNIQYF | TGTGCCAGCAGCTTAGGGGAAATCCGGGGGGCCCTAGCCAAAAACATTCAGTACTTC
NA | NA | TRBJ1-1 | TRBV7-8 | CASSLERGNTEAFF | TGTGCCAGCAGCTTAGAGAGAGGGAACACTGAAGCTTTCTTT
NA | NA | TRBJ1-6 | TRBV13 | CASSLSGGQGSPLHF | TGTGCCAGCAGCTTATCAGGAGGGCAAGGTTCACCCCTCCACTTT
NA | NA | TRBJ2-5 | TRBV29-1 | CSAGKEETQYF | TGCAGCGCAGGGAAGGAAGAGACCCAGTACTTC
NA | TRBD1 | TRBJ1-1 | TRBV9 | CASSVVPSGQKAEAFF | TGTGCCAGCAGCGTAGTACCGTCGGGACAGAAGGCTGAAGCTTTCTTT
NA | NA | TRBJ1-6 | TRBV9 | CASSVGGDSPLHF | TGTGCCAGCAGCGTGGGAGGGGACTCACCCCTCCACTTT
NA | TRBD1 | TRBJ2-1 | TRBV5-8 | CASSLPGQGRGGEQFF | TGTGCCAGCAGCCTACCGGGACAGGGGAGAGGAGGAGAGCAGTTCTTC
NA | TRBD2 | TRBJ2-7 | TRBV9 | CASSAPGLGNYEQYF | TGTGCCAGCAGCGCACCGGGACTAGGGAATTACGAGCAGTACTTC
NA | NA | TRBJ2-3 | TRBV18 | CASSPYTDTQYF | TGTGCCAGCTCACCCTACACAGATACGCAGTATTTT
few | NA | TRBJ2-7 | TRBV4-3 | CASSQDQGLGYEQYF | TGCGCCAGCAGCCAAGATCAGGGACTGGGGTACGAGCAGTACTTC
NA | TRBD1 | TRBJ1-1 | TRBV19 | CASLQGWGNTEAFF | TGTGCCAGCCTACAGGGGTGGGGGAACACTGAAGCTTTCTTT
many | NA | TRBJ1-2 | TRBV7-9 | CASSPVWAYGYTF | TGTGCCAGCAGCCCTGTGTGGGCCTATGGCTACACCTTC
NA | TRBD1 | TRBJ2-1 | TRBV6-5 | CASSFLPGQGDNEQFF | TGTGCCAGCAGTTTCCTTCCGGGACAGGGGGATAATGAGCAGTTCTTC
NA | TRBD1 | TRBJ1-2 | TRBV6-5 | CASSFSGTGYGYTF | TGTGCCAGCAGTTTCTCAGGGACAGGCTATGGCTACACCTTC
NA | NA | TRBJ1-2 | TRBV9 | CASSGDGGHGYTF | TGTGCCAGCAGCGGGGACGGAGGGCATGGCTACACCTTC
once | NA | TRBJ1-1 | TRBV15 | CATSRGTEANTEAFF | TGTGCCACCAGCAGAGGAACTGAAGCGAACACTGAAGCTTTCTTT
few | NA | TRBJ2-1 | TRBV5-6 | CASSSDRKFINEQFF | TGTGCCAGCAGCTCCGACAGGAAATTCATCAATGAGCAGTTCTTC